This passage covers 23 T cell receptor beta chains from one sample sequenced in a study of blood T cell repertoires in COVID-19. Profiling relied on immunoSEQ multiplex PCR, and the TCRdb table lists in-frame clones only, not all of them. The profile covers some 120,000 clones, with 75% to 85% appearing a single time and 7.9% taken by the ten largest. The source material was peripheral blood. The receptor set was obtained from a man aged 70 or older with acute or convalescent COVID-19.

V and J are TRBV30 and TRBJ2-7, with 7 bases fitting TRBD2. Germline V gives CDR1 GTSNPN, CDR2 SVGIG (reference sequence). The CDR3 has 14 amino acids. J was trimmed by 6 bases and V by 8 bases; bases with no gene match: 16. In DNA form, the CDR3 reads TGTGCCGAAACTACTCTTCGGGACTACGGCGAGCAGTACTTC. It encodes CAETTLRDYGEQYF.

The chain combines TRBV18 with TRBJ1-2; D call uncertain. With 3 bases removed from V and 8 bases from J, the gap between germline ends came to 13 bases. The CDR3 has 13 residues. The germline V gene has CDR1 KGHSH and CDR2 LQKENI. CDR3 sequence (DNA): TGTGCCAGCTCACCCGACTTAAACGGAGGCTACACCTTC. It specifies CASSPDLNGGYTF.

The CDR3 loop is CASSEGTPGNTIYF. CDR3 nucleotide sequence: TGTGCCAGCAGCGAGGGGACACCAGGAAACACCATATATTTT. V gene TRBV9 combines with J gene TRBJ1-3, with TRBD1 as a possible D gene (6 bases). The CDR3 is 14 amino acids. From germline, CDR1 is SGDLS and CDR2 YYNGEE. Deletions cut 3 bases from V and 4 bases from J, with 11 bases between.

This clone was recorded once. The chain couples TRBV6-5 to TRBJ2-5; D not certain. The CDR3 consists of 14 residues. V lost 2 bases and J 1 base, leaving 8 bases between the germline ends. Germline V gene sequence: CDR1 MNHEY, CDR2 SVGAGI. CDR3 in DNA: TGTGCCAGCAGTTACGGCCCTTTCCAAGAGACCCAGTACTTC. This translates into CASSYGPFQETQYF.

V is TRBV24-1 and J is TRBJ2-3, with 7 positions matching TRBD1. The length of the CDR3 is 15 residues. Germline-derived CDR1 and CDR2 are KGHDR and SFDVKD. V shed 5 bases and J 2 bases; nucleotides not matched to a gene: 6. This chain's CDR3 is CATSAETGPTDTQYF. Here the CDR3 DNA reads TGTGCCACCAGTGCAGAGACAGGGCCCACAGATACGCAGTATTTT.

This rearrangement joins TRBV19 to TRBJ1-3, with D possibly matching TRBD1 (5 bases). The CDR3 extends over 14 amino acids. Germline values: CDR1 LNHDA, CDR2 SQIVND (reference sequence). Trimming took 7 bases from V and 1 from J, leaving 11 bases between them. The DNA of the CDR3 is TGTGCCAGTAACTACCCAGGGTCTGGAAACACCATATATTTT. Protein: CASNYPGSGNTIYF.

The J gene is TRBJ1-5, the V gene TRBV5-6; tentatively, D is TRBD1 (5 bases). CDR1 is SGHDT, CDR2 YYEEEE, per germline. V shed 0 bases and J shed 4 bases, with 14 bases lying between them. This CDR3 has 16 residues. The CDR3 DNA follows: TGTGCCAGCAGCTTGGGCGTTAAGACAGTTAATCAGCCCCAGCATTTT. Translating it yields CASSLGVKTVNQPQHF.

V usage is TRBV24-1 and J usage is TRBJ2-3; D possibly corresponds to TRBD2 (5 bases). The germline V gene encodes CDR1 KGHDR and CDR2 SFDVKD. V lost 7 bases and J lost 2, with 18 bases in between. The length of the CDR3 is 16 residues. CDR3 coding DNA: TGTGCCACCAGCGACCCGGGTGCGGAGGACACAGATACGCAGTATTTT. Translating gives CATSDPGAEDTDTQYF.

This chain joins TRBV2 and TRBJ2-1; 9 positions agree with TRBD2. V shed 8 bases, J shed 7 bases, and the junction held 15 bases outside the gene matches. The CDR3 has 16 residues. Germline loops: CDR1 SNHLY, CDR2 FYNNEI. The CDR3 loop reads CASSRRPGLAQNEQFF. CDR3 in DNA: TGTGCCAGCTCCCGAAGGCCGGGACTAGCTCAAAATGAGCAGTTCTTC. Supplemented by reference TRBV2 and TRBJ2-1, the full variable domain reads EPEVTQTPSHQVTQMGQEVILRCVPISNHLYFYWYRQILGQKVEFLVSFYNNEISEKSEIFDDQFSVERPDGSNFTLKIRSTKLEDSAMYFCASSRRPGLAQNEQFFGPGTRLTVL.

The chain is built from TRBV19 and TRBJ1-5, with a possible D match to TRBD1 (5 bases). Germline CDR1 is LNHDA and CDR2 is SQIVND (reference sequence). V was shortened by 6 bases and J by 5 bases, with 23 bases between the two germline ends. The CDR3 length is 17 residues. In DNA form, the CDR3 reads TGTGCCAGTAGCCAGGCCAAGGTCGGGGGACGACATCAGCCCCAGCATTTT. Translating it yields CASSQAKVGGRHQPQHF.

The chain recombines TRBV20-1 with TRBJ2-5, with a tentative D call TRBD2 (7 bases). The CDR3 runs 14 residues. Germline loops: CDR1 DFQATT, CDR2 SNEGSKA (reference sequence). Trimming took off 3 bases at V and 5 bases at J, with 16 bases between the two ends. Written as DNA, the CDR3 is TGCAGTGCTAGTCGAGCGGAGGGGGGGGAGACCCAGTACTTC. As protein: CSASRAEGGETQYF.

V gene TRBV3-1 (or the pseudogene TRBV3-2) combines with J gene TRBJ1-3, with 7 bases fitting TRBD1. Looked up from germline, CDR1 is LGHDT and CDR2 is YNNKEL (reference sequence). CDR3 size: 17 residues. J was trimmed by 2 bases and V by 4 bases; bases with no gene match: 11. The CDR3 coding sequence is TGTGCCAGCAGCCGAGGGGTGGACAGGACCCCTGGAAACACCATATATTTT. As protein: CASSRGVDRTPGNTIYF.

This clone was picked up a small number of times. The gene calls are TRBV20-1 and TRBJ1-5, with D perhaps matching TRBD1 (5 bases). V lost 3 bases, J lost 3 bases, and 12 bases lay in between. Germline CDR1 DFQATT, CDR2 SNEGSKA (reference sequence). This CDR3 spans 14 amino acids. The CDR3 DNA reads as TGCAGTGCTAGTCCAGGGATCCACAATCAGCCCCAGCATTTT. Encoded protein: CSASPGIHNQPQHF.

The chain links TRBV2 to TRBJ2-2, with D uncertain. CDR1 and CDR2 (germline): SNHLY, FYNNEI. The germline V and J ends were trimmed by 2 bases and 8 bases, with 15 bases remaining between them. The CDR3 is 15 residues long. In nucleotides, the CDR3 is TGTGCCAGCAGTGAATCGGGTAGTCTAGGAGGGGAGCTGTTTTTT. This translates into CASSESGSLGGELFF.

The DNA of the CDR3 is TGTGCCTGGAGTAAGTCTAGCGGGAAAGGGTACACAGATACGCAGTATTTT. Its protein is CAWSKSSGKGYTDTQYF. This chain links TRBV30 with TRBJ2-3; 9 bases match TRBD2. This CDR3 region has 17 residues. Germline V CDR1 and CDR2: GTSNPN, SVGIG (reference sequence). The ends lost 2 bases at V and 2 bases at J; junction bases unmatched: 11.

V is TRBV18 and J is TRBJ2-4; tentatively, D is TRBD2 (5 bases). The CDR3 length is 14 residues. Trimming cost V 0 bases and J 3 bases, with 6 bases left between them. Germline values: CDR1 KGHSH, CDR2 LQKENI. DNA for the CDR3: TGTGCCAGCTCACCACCGGGGAGCAAAAACATTCAGTACTTC. Protein: CASSPPGSKNIQYF.

Here the CDR3 reads CASSFRSPPGISDEQYF. In nucleotides, the CDR3 is TGTGCCAGCAGTTTTAGGTCCCCACCCGGGATCTCAGACGAGCAGTACTTC. The rearrangement joins TRBV27 to TRBJ2-7, with D possibly being TRBD2 (5 bases). The CDR3 has 17 amino acids. With 3 bases removed from V and 5 bases from J, the gap between germline ends came to 23 bases. CDR1 and CDR2 (germline): MNHEY, SMNVEV (reference sequence).

This clone has only a few counts. This rearrangement joins TRBV29-1 to TRBJ1-1, with D hard to call. V lost 3 bases to trimming and J lost 4 bases, with 12 bases between them. The V gene's germline CDR1 is SQVTM and CDR2 ANQGSEA. CDR3 size: 13 residues. CDR3 in DNA: TGCAGCGTTGAGGGCGCATTTGTCACTGAAGCTTTCTTT. Amino acids: CSVEGAFVTEAFF. The whole variable domain, filled in from reference TRBV29-1 and TRBJ1-1, reads SAVISQKPSRDICQRGTSLTIQCQVDSQVTMMFWYRQQPGQSLTLIATANQGSEATYESGFVIDKFPISRPNLTFSTLTVSNMSPEDSSIYLCSVEGAFVTEAFFGQGTRLTVV.

The V gene is TRBV6-4, the J gene TRBJ1-2; no definite D call. Trimming stripped 2 bases from V and 4 bases from J, with 11 bases between. The CDR3 covers 14 residues. The germline CDR1 and CDR2 sequences are MRHNA and SNTAGT. The CDR3 loop reads CASSDGRAGYGYTF. CDR3 in DNA: TGTGCCAGCAGTGACGGGAGGGCGGGCTATGGCTACACCTTC.

J is TRBJ1-1 and V is TRBV2; D might be TRBD1 (5 bases). This CDR3 region has 13 residues. The germline V and J ends were trimmed by 2 bases and 1 base, with 5 bases remaining between them. Germline V gene lookup returns CDR1 SNHLY and CDR2 FYNNEI. CDR3 in amino acids: CASSEQGNTEAFF. Here the CDR3 DNA reads TGTGCCAGCAGTGAACAGGGGAACACTGAAGCTTTCTTT.

The chain recombines TRBV12-3 or TRBV12-4 with TRBJ2-7; 8 bases are a match to TRBD1. The V gene end was trimmed by 6 bases and the J gene end by 6 bases; junction bases not matched to a gene: 7. This CDR3 has 13 residues. The chain's CDR3 is CASRRTGLGEQYF. The CDR3 coding sequence is TGTGCCAGCAGACGGACAGGGTTAGGCGAGCAGTACTTC.

This clone turned up a few times. J is TRBJ2-7 and V is TRBV11-2; the D is unclear. Germline CDR1 SGHAT, CDR2 FQNNGV. This CDR3 is built from 13 residues. Trimming took 5 bases from V and 0 from J, leaving 8 bases between them. The CDR3 here is CASSQTDSYEQYF. The CDR3 nucleotides are TGTGCCAGCAGCCAGACTGACTCCTACGAGCAGTACTTC.

V is TRBV29-1 and J is TRBJ2-7; D may be TRBD1 (6 bases). This CDR3 has 12 amino acids. Trimming shortened V by 6 bases and J by 6 bases, and 15 bases separated the two germline ends. The V gene's germline CDR1 is SQVTM and CDR2 ANQGSEA. CDR3 sequence (DNA): TGCAGCGTGCAAGGACAGTTGAGCGAGCAGTACTTC. Its protein product is CSVQGQLSEQYF.